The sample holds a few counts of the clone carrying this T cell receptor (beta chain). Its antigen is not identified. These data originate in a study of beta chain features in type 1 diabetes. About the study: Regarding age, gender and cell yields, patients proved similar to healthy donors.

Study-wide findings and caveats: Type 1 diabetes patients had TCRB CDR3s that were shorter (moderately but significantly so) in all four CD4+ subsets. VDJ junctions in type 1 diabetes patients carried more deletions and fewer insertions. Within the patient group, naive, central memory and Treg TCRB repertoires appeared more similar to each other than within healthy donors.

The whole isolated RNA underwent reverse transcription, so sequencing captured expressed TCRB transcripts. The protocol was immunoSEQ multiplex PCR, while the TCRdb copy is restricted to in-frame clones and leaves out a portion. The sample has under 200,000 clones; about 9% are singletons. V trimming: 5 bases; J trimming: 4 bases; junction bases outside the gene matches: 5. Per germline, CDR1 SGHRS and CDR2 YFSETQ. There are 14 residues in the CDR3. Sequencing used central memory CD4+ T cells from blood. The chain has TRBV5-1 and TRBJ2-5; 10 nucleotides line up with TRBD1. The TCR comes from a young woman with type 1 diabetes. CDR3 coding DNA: TGCGCCAGCAGTTACGGGACAGGGGCAGAGACCCAGTACTTC. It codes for CASSYGTGAETQYF.